This T cell receptor beta chain was sequenced in a study of T cell changes during pregnancy in multiple sclerosis. Using immunoSEQ multiplex PCR, the repertoire was profiled, and TCRdb retains in-frame clones only, with some absent. The sample has approximately 42,000 clones; less than 90% are singletons. Trimming shortened V by 0 bases and J by 0 bases, and 3 bases separated the two germline ends. CDR1 is SGHAT and CDR2 is FQNNGV in the germline V gene. The CDR3 length is 14 residues. This sequence originates from a female donor with multiple sclerosis, enrolled in a pregnancy study. The rearrangement links TRBV11-2 to TRBJ2-4, with D uncertain. This specimen consisted of CD4+ T cells from peripheral blood mononuclear cells, obtained before pregnancy. The CDR3 loop reads CASSLDLAKNIQYF. CDR3 DNA: TGTGCCAGCAGCTTAGACCTAGCCAAAAACATTCAGTACTTC.